This TCR beta chain came from a study of beta chain features in type 1 diabetes. Whole-study context: Age and gender were similar between patients and healthy donors, as were cell yields. Examination covered roughly 100,000,000 sorted cells spanning all samples.

Study-level findings and limits: Moderately but significantly shorter TCRB CDR3s were found in Type 1 diabetes patients in all four CD4+ subsets. Whether HLA type influences TCRB rearrangement remained unresolved here. VDJ junctions from type 1 diabetes patients carried fewer insertions and larger deletions.

Expressed TCRB transcripts were sequenced, since all the RNA that had been isolated was reverse transcribed. TCRdb's copy holds only in-frame clones and misses some; the assay was immunoSEQ multiplex PCR. The table lists about 47,000 clones, just under 45% of them singletons. The CDR3 covers 15 residues. V was trimmed by 4 bases and J by 3 bases, leaving 15 bases between them. From germline, CDR1 is KGHSH and CDR2 LQKENI. With respect to this clone: Its target is unknown.

The chain carries TRBV18 and TRBJ1-1; weak D call: TRBD1 (6 bases). The TCR sequence derives from a man aged 25-40 years with type 1 diabetes. The sequencing input was stem cell memory CD4+ T cells from blood. The CDR3 spells CASSQGGGSDTEAFF. DNA for the CDR3: TGTGCCAGCTCACAGGGGGGAGGGTCGGACACTGAAGCTTTCTTT. The entire variable domain, with the rest obtained from reference TRBV18 and TRBJ1-1, is as follows: NAGVMQNPRHLVRRRGQEARLRCSPMKGHSHVYWYRQLPEEGLKFMVYLQKENIIDESGMPKERFSAEFPKEGPSILRIQQVVRGDSAAYFCASSQGGGSDTEAFFGQGTRLTVV.